This TCR beta chain was sequenced for a study of tissue T cells after allogeneic stem cell transplantation (dated by TCRdb to 2021 to 2024). Looking at the study overall: Over a three-year period, about seven adult allo-HCT recipients who had steroid-refractory GVHD were prospectively enrolled in a research-autopsy study. TCR beta repertoires were profiled across many tissues obtained from research autopsies of patients with and without GVHD, as well as in mouse models of GVHD. For viably preserved blood and marrow, CD3+ T cells were flow-sorted when cell numbers permitted, and smaller samples went directly to DNA extraction. Pre-transplant PBMCs were of recipient origin and were available from four to six GVHD patients. Every GVHD patient had gastrointestinal GVHD and was given several lines of GVHD-directed therapy, and about five of the GVHD patients also had skin involvement. The human arm was a prospective observational study without blinding or randomization. Every GVHD patient got a graft from a donor, with a handful of grafts unmodified and three CD34-selected to deplete T cells.

Study-level results and caveats: In both patients and mice, T cells from blood and spleen picked up only a limited part of the TCR repertoire that was detected in tissues. Within patients, how anatomically similar the tissues were was a key factor in shaping TCR repertoire composition, regardless of disease or transplant status. Which tissue TCRs were alloreactive or antigen-specific was not determined in the study, and some clones might have been persisting host cells. Not many T cell clones showed up in more than one patient, yet clustering based on motifs uncovered repertoire signatures that were shared across patients in a tissue-specific way. A small and clinically heterogeneous patient cohort was studied, and sampling depth was acknowledged as a limitation.

Points on this clone: The target of this receptor is not known. No much larger clonotype is one base removed from it; base qualities were not supplied.

Libraries were made using the immunoSEQ multiplex PCR assay. Adaptive Biotechnologies performed TCRbeta CDR3 sequencing at survey depth and reported CDR3 sequences, V/J genes, productive frequency, and template counts. Amplification of TCR beta CDR3 regions was performed from genomic DNA rather than from RNA. Processing in the source paper ran as follows. Jensen-Shannon divergence was used to quantify pairwise repertoire overlap between tissues, with a value of 1 meaning complete divergence and a value of 0 meaning identical repertoires. Tissues were grouped by single-linkage agglomerative hierarchical clustering of pairwise JSD values, and the clustering results were shown as dendrograms. GLIPH2 was run on all patient samples with simulation_depth 1000, kmer_min_depth 3 and cdr3_length_cutoff 8, and groups with more than two unique CDR3s were retained. In a standardized tissue-overlap score, Jaccard GLIPH-group overlap across patients was extrapolated to a standard repertoire size of 1000 clones. Linear mixed-effect models, with tissue included as a fixed effect and individual included as a random effect, were used to assess associations of diversity with clinical or experimental variables. TCRdb carries this immuneACCESS record with in-frame sequences only. Its versions omit some clonotypes, under half of them owing to an unresolved V gene in the studies checked, with the rest unexplained. V, J and clone size derive from that table, while D and trimming were established from the DNA sequence. The sample table contains some 45,000 clones; only one count was recorded for 92% of them. The top ten hold roughly 3.8% of the sample.

Sample time point, as interpreted from the label and publication: recipient (host-origin) PBMCs collected before allo-HCT. CDR3 length: 18 amino acids, cysteine to phenylalanine. The sequence is cut down to CDR3 DNA, 54 bases in frame from base 1. The germline V gene (reference sequence) supplies CDR1 LNHNV and CDR2 YYDKDF. A distance of 17 bases separates the germline ends of V and J, which lose 1 base and 1 base respectively. This chain is built from TRBV15 and TRBJ1-3, and the D gene may be TRBD1, 5 bases matching. The TCR comes from a woman aged 35 to 75 who later had graft-versus-host disease after an allogeneic stem cell transplant. The specimen was blood, collected before transplantation. The DNA sequence is given as TGTGCCACCAGCAGAGGCGGGGCAGGGCAGGCTTCTGGAAACACCATATATTTT. Protein translation: CATSRGGAGQASGNTIYF.